This T cell receptor (beta chain) was obtained from a study of cytomegalovirus exposure and HLA in healthy donors. Broader study findings: Reportedly, a later analysis found an Asian-associated ancestry cluster had fewer N-insertions than the approximately 700-donor mean. HLA-A and HLA-B allele assignments for most subjects were reportedly predicted accurately using TCR beta sequences.

The study ran its PCR with 60 Vbeta and 13 Jbeta primers. The repertoire was sequenced with immunoSEQ multiplex PCR; TCRdb's copy has only in-frame clones and lacks some. The sample records under 150,000 clones, more than 80% being singletons. CDR3 size: 15 residues. Germline V CDR1 and CDR2: SEHNR, FQNEAQ (reference sequence). About this clone itself: The antigen is undetermined.

The source material was PBMCs. The TCR originated in a woman aged 40 to 49 in good health and CMV-seropositive. The chain recombines TRBV7-9 with TRBJ2-5; 10 bases are a match to TRBD1. The J call is in doubt because the DNA end fits TRBJ2-7 better. The CDR3 sequence is CASSFRQGATYEQYF. The CDR3 DNA is TGTGCCAGCAGCTTTAGACAGGGGGCGACCTACGAGCAGTACTTC.